The rows below give T cell receptor beta chains drawn from one sample of a study of stem cell transplantation in POMP-related autoinflammatory disease. Sequencing was performed with immunoSEQ multiplex PCR; in TCRdb, only in-frame clones are kept and a portion is missing. The data show some 31,000 clones, just over 85% seen once. Sequenced here: CD4+ T cells from PBMCs, sampled before stem cell transplantation. The receptor set was obtained from a human donor with POMP-related autoinflammation and immune dysregulation (PRAID). The CDR3 runs from the conserved cysteine through the conserved F or W. D genes are given only for firm matches. Clone size appears in some rows only: once, few, many, or a class for an expanded clone.

d_gene	abundance	v_gene	j_gene	CDR3aa	CDR3nt
NA	NA	TRBV15	TRBJ2-3	CATSRDQGGDTQYF	TGTGCCACCAGCAGAGACCAGGGAGGAGATACGCAGTATTTT
TRBD1	once	TRBV19	TRBJ2-3	CASSTRQGDTQYF	TGTGCCAGTAGTACCCGACAGGGCGATACGCAGTATTTT
NA	NA	TRBV5-6	TRBJ2-7	CASSLEGGIAPYEQYF	TGTGCCAGCAGCTTGGAGGGCGGGATAGCCCCCTACGAGCAGTACTTC
TRBD2	NA	TRBV28	TRBJ2-3	CASSDPGLAKDTQYF	TGTGCCAGCAGTGATCCGGGACTAGCGAAAGATACGCAGTATTTT
TRBD1	NA	TRBV19	TRBJ2-7	CASSRPGQGSYEQYF	TGTGCCAGTAGTCGCCCGGGACAGGGTTCCTACGAGCAGTACTTC
TRBD1	NA	TRBV7-6	TRBJ1-2	CASSQDRARGYTF	TGTGCCAGCAGCCAGGACAGGGCAAGAGGCTACACCTTC
NA	NA	TRBV6-4	TRBJ2-5	CASSPTPRAVETQYF	TGTGCCAGCAGCCCCACCCCCCGGGCGGTCGAGACCCAGTACTTC
NA	NA	TRBV28	TRBJ1-2	CASSYAGEGYTF	TGTGCCAGCAGTTATGCGGGGGAGGGCTACACCTTC
TRBD2	NA	TRBV5-4	TRBJ2-1	CASSREPSGWANEQFF	TGTGCCAGCAGCCGAGAGCCTAGCGGGTGGGCCAATGAGCAGTTCTTC
NA	once	TRBV19	TRBJ2-3	CATSAGRGKGTDTQYF	TGTGCCACTAGCGCTGGAAGGGGAAAGGGCACAGATACGCAGTATTTT
TRBD1	NA	TRBV19	TRBJ2-7	CASSIAGTGYYEQYF	TGTGCCAGTAGTATAGCCGGGACAGGGTACTACGAGCAGTACTTC
NA	NA	TRBV4-1	TRBJ2-4	CASSQDHFKNIQYF	TGCGCCAGCAGCCAAGATCACTTCAAAAACATTCAGTACTTC
TRBD1	few	TRBV2	TRBJ1-5	CASSERTGPPQPQHF	TGTGCCAGCAGTGAACGGACAGGTCCCCCTCAACCCCAGCATTTT
NA	NA	TRBV5-6	TRBJ1-2	CASSDQGSRPGGYTF	TGTGCCAGCAGCGATCAGGGGTCCCGCCCGGGGGGCTACACCTTC
TRBD2	NA	TRBV30	TRBJ2-2	CAWNLGEGVETGELFF	TGTGCCTGGAACCTAGGGGAGGGAGTAGAGACCGGGGAGCTGTTTTTT
NA	once	TRBV29-1	TRBJ2-3	CSVEGQGVAHHRDTQYF	TGCAGCGTTGAGGGGCAGGGCGTGGCCCATCATCGGGATACGCAGTATTTT
TRBD1	NA	TRBV2	TRBJ1-5	CASAGTGVNQPQHF	TGTGCCAGCGCCGGGACAGGGGTCAATCAGCCCCAGCATTTT
TRBD1	NA	TRBV4-1	TRBJ1-6	CASSQVGQGWNSPLHF	TGCGCCAGCAGCCAAGTAGGACAGGGGTGGAATTCACCCCTCCACTTT
NA	NA	TRBV7-6	TRBJ2-5	CASSLAETQYF	TGTGCCAGCAGCTTAGCGGAGACCCAGTACTTC
TRBD1	NA	TRBV29-1	TRBJ2-5	CSVARDRGRETQYF	TGCAGCGTTGCCCGGGACAGGGGGCGCGAGACCCAGTACTTC
NA	NA	TRBV15	TRBJ2-7	CATSGRTPSYEQYF	TGTGCCACCAGCGGTCGTACCCCCTCCTACGAGCAGTACTTC
NA	NA	TRBV6-1	TRBJ2-5	CASSRAVQETQYF	TGTGCCAGCAGCAGGGCAGTCCAAGAGACCCAGTACTTC